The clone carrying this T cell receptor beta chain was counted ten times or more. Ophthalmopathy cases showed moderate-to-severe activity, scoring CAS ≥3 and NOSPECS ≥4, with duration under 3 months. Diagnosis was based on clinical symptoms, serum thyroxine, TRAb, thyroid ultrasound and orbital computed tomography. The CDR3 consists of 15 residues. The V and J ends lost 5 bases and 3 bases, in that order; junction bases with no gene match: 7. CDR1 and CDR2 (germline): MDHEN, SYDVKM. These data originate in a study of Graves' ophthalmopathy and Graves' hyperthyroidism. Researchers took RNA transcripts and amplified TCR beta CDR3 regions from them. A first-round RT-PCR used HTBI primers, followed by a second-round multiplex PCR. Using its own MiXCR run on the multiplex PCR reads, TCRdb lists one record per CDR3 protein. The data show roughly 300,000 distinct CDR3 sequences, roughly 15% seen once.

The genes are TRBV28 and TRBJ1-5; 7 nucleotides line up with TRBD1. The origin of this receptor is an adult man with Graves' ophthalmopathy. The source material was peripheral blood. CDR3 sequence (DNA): TGTGCCAGCAGTCCCCAGACAGGGCTCAATCAGCCCCAGCATTTT. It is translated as CASSPQTGLNQPQHF. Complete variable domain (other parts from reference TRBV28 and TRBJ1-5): DVKVTQSSRYLVKRTGEKVFLECVQDMDHENMFWYRQDPGLGLRLIYFSYDVKMKEKGDIPEGYSVSREKKERFSLILESASTNQTSMYLCASSPQTGLNQPQHFGDGTRLSIL.